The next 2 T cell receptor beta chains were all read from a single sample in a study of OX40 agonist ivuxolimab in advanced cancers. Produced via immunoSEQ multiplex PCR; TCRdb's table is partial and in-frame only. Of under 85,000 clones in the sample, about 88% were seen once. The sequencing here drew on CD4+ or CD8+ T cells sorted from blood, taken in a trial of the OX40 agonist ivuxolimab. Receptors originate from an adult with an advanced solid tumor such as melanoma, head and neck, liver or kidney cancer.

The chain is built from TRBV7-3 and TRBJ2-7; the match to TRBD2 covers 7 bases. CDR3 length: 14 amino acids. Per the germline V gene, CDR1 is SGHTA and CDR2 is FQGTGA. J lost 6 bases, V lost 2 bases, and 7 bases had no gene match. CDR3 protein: CASSLDGTKSEQYF. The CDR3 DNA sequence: TGTGCCAGCAGCTTAGACGGGACTAAATCCGAGCAGTACTTC.

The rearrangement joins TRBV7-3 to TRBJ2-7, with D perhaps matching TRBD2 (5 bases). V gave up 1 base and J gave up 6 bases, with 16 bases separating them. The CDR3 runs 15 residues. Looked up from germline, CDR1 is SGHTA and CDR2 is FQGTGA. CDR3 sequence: CASSLIGGPTGEQYF. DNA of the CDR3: TGTGCCAGCAGCTTAATTGGAGGACCAACCGGCGAGCAGTACTTC.